This TCR beta chain was retrieved from a study of T-cell memory formation after mild COVID-19. Study-level background: Clusters were largely donor specific. The study's findings and limits: Contracting CD4+ clones sat mainly in CM and EM; CD8+ in EMRA. Within pre-infection memory, some responding clones were found, suggesting cross-reactive memory joined.

Note on this clonotype: The antigen is not known.

The V gene lost 0 bases and the J gene lost 8 bases, with 14 bases spanning the gap. Germline V gene lookup returns CDR1 MGHRA and CDR2 YSYEKL. The CDR3 spans 15 residues. 5'RACE with constant-segment primers yielded barcoded, UMI-tagged TCR alpha and TCR beta cDNA libraries. TCRdb itself ran the 5' RACE reads through MiXCR, one entry per CDR3 protein. The repertoire holds 90,000 to 120,000 distinct CDR3 sequences, with over 13% as singletons. The chain recombines TRBV4-1 with TRBJ1-5; perhaps TRBD1 as D (5 bases). This receptor was obtained from a man between 18 and 35 years old who had mild COVID-19 (a few samples of this study predate the infection). Cell type and time point are not known. Sequenced input: PBMCs or a T cell subset sorted from them (not recorded which). The CDR3 protein is CASSQDGGEGKPQHF. CDR3 nucleotides: TGCGCCAGCAGCCAAGATGGGGGGGAAGGAAAGCCCCAGCATTTT.